This TCR beta chain was sequenced during a study of T-cell memory formation after mild COVID-19. The germline V gene has CDR1 MDHEN and CDR2 SYDVKM. V was cut by 3 bases and J by 4 bases, with 16 bases left in between. The CDR3 extends over 16 amino acids. TCRalpha and TCRbeta libraries used 5'RACE with constant-segment primers and UMIs. TCRdb re-analysed the 5' RACE reads in MiXCR, keeping a single row per CDR3 protein. The sample lists approximately 300,000 distinct CDR3 sequences, approximately 8% occurring once. The source material was PBMCs or a T cell subset sorted from them (not recorded which). The rearrangement joins TRBV28 to TRBJ2-1; weak D call: TRBD1 (6 bases). This TCR came from a man aged 18 to 29 who had mild COVID-19 (a few samples of this study predate the infection). Cell type and time point are not known. The CDR3 DNA reads as TGTGCCAGCAGTTTTAGTGGGGGCCCTATTTACAATGAGCAGTTCTTC. Protein product: CASSFSGGPIYNEQFF.